The 25 T cell receptor beta chains reported below all come from one sample, sequenced in a study of identical twins. TCRdb re-derived calls from the 5' RACE reads in MiXCR, one entry per CDR3 protein. This table holds fewer than 500,000 distinct CDR3 sequences, roughly an eighth found once. These sequences were also reported in another study, on yellow fever vaccine responses in identical twins.

Sequenced input: CD4+ T cells sorted from blood. These receptors were obtained from a young woman in good health.

This clonotype was picked up a small number of times. J is TRBJ2-1 and V is TRBV12-3 or TRBV12-4; tentative D call: TRBD2 (7 bases). CDR3 length equals 14 residues. V was shortened by 10 bases and J by 5 bases, with 18 bases between the two germline ends. The CDR3 DNA reads TGTGCCATCCCGGGGGCTAGCGGAGACAATGAGCAGTTCTTC. It codes for CAIPGASGDNEQFF.

This clonotype was counted only a few times. The chain links TRBV7-8 to TRBJ2-1; the D gene could be TRBD1 or TRBD2 (5 bases each). CDR1 and CDR2 (germline): SGHVS, FQNEAQ. V was trimmed by 1 base and J by 14 bases, leaving 18 bases between them. The CDR3 covers 14 residues. CDR3: CASSLVRGDSTKFF. The DNA of the CDR3 is TGTGCCAGCAGCTTAGTACGGGGTGACAGTACTAAGTTCTTC.

The chain is built from TRBV5-1 and TRBJ2-7; D is unresolved. This CDR3 region has 14 residues. The germline CDR1 and CDR2 sequences are SGHRS and YFSETQ. Trimming removed 7 bases at V and 2 bases at J, with 16 bases between. This CDR3 reads CASRPSLIAYEQYF. CDR3 in DNA: TGCGCCAGCCGCCCGTCACTTATTGCCTACGAGCAGTACTTC.

The CDR3 spells CASSPRVAEGLLQETQYF. CDR3 DNA: TGTGCCAGCAGCCCCCGGGTAGCGGAGGGGTTATTACAAGAGACCCAGTACTTC. The V call is TRBV11-2, the J call TRBJ2-5; the D gene is possibly TRBD2 (6 bases). V lost 5 bases to trimming and J lost 2 bases, with 24 bases between them. Germline CDR1 and CDR2: SGHAT and FQNNGV. This CDR3 region has 18 residues. Drawing the rest from reference TRBV11-2 and TRBJ2-5, the complete variable domain is EAGVAQSPRYKIIEKRQSVAFWCNPISGHATLYWYQQILGQGPKLLIQFQNNGVVDDSQLPKDRFSAERLKGVDSTLKIQPAKLEDSAVYLCASSPRVAEGLLQETQYFGPGTRLLVL.

This clonotype was seen at least ten times. The chain combines TRBV12-3 or TRBV12-4 with TRBJ2-1; 8 bases match TRBD2. The CDR3 covers 15 residues. J was trimmed by 4 bases and V by 3 bases; bases with no gene match: 5. CDR3 nucleotides: TGTGCCAGCAGTTTGAGAGCGGGAGATTACAATGAGCAGTTCTTC. Translation gives CASSLRAGDYNEQFF.

This clonotype was seen only a few times. J is TRBJ2-1 and V is TRBV11-2, with 7 bases fitting TRBD1. The ends lost 5 bases at V and 4 bases at J; junction bases unmatched: 8. This CDR3 comprises 15 residues. The germline V gene encodes CDR1 SGHAT and CDR2 FQNNGV. The CDR3 loop reads CASSIQGNRYNEQFF. In DNA form, the CDR3 reads TGTGCCAGCAGCATACAGGGGAATCGGTACAATGAGCAGTTCTTC.

J is TRBJ1-1 and V is TRBV30, with D uncertain. The CDR3 is 12 amino acids. Germline-derived CDR1 and CDR2 are GTSNPN and SVGIG (reference sequence). V lost 0 bases to trimming and J lost 10 bases, with 12 bases between them. CDR3 amino acids: CAWSVPEGSAFF. CDR3 sequence (DNA): TGTGCCTGGAGTGTACCGGAGGGATCAGCTTTCTTT.

The chain carries TRBV19 and TRBJ2-2; D tentatively fits TRBD1 or TRBD2 (5 bases each). The CDR3 has 13 residues. Germline V gene sequence: CDR1 LNHDA, CDR2 SQIVND (reference sequence). V was cut by 9 bases and J by 6 bases, with 14 bases left in between. CDR3: CASRDGFAGELFF. DNA for the CDR3: TGTGCCAGCAGGGACGGTTTCGCCGGGGAGCTGTTTTTT.

The chain uses TRBV7-2 and TRBJ2-1, with D perhaps matching TRBD2 (5 bases). From germline, CDR1 is SGHTA and CDR2 FQGNSA. V lost 5 bases and J lost 4, with 15 bases in between. This CDR3 spans 15 amino acids. The CDR3 is CASSRLGPGYNEQFF. The CDR3 DNA is TGTGCCAGCAGCCGCCTAGGACCGGGATACAATGAGCAGTTCTTC.

There are a few counts of this clonotype. The J gene is TRBJ2-7, the V gene TRBV20-1; 10 nucleotides match TRBD2. CDR1 and CDR2 from the germline V gene are DFQATT and SNEGSKA (reference sequence). The CDR3 sequence is 15 residues long. V gave up 0 bases and J gave up 4 bases; unmatched junction bases: 6. The CDR3 here is CSARDSSGSTYEQYF. The CDR3 nucleotides are TGCAGTGCTAGAGATTCTAGCGGGAGTACTTACGAGCAGTACTTC.

A few counts support this clonotype. The chain is built from TRBV5-1 and TRBJ2-3; TRBD1 matches 8 bases. This CDR3 region has 17 residues. The V gene end was trimmed by 4 bases and the J gene end by 3 bases; junction bases not matched to a gene: 13. Germline loops: CDR1 SGHRS, CDR2 YFSETQ. The CDR3 region has the DNA TGCGCCAGCAGCCCATTACCCCGGACAGGGCGGACAGATACGCAGTATTTT. It yields the protein CASSPLPRTGRTDTQYF.

This clonotype was seen more than once but under ten times. The chain combines TRBV11-1 with TRBJ2-7; TRBD2 matches 8 bases. Germline-derived CDR1 and CDR2 are SGHAT and FQDESV (reference sequence). This CDR3 region has 18 residues. The J segment lost 2 bases and the V segment lost 4 bases, leaving 16 bases of the junction unmatched. CDR3 residues: CASSSLRGGGPFTYEQYF. In DNA, the CDR3 is TGTGCCAGCAGCTCCCTTCGGGGGGGAGGGCCTTTCACCTACGAGCAGTACTTC.

The V and J genes are TRBV20-1 and TRBJ2-1; D might be TRBD2 (6 bases). Trimming cost V 5 bases and J 0 bases, with 14 bases left between them. This CDR3 region has 15 residues. The germline V gene has CDR1 DFQATT and CDR2 SNEGSKA (reference sequence). The CDR3 coding sequence is TGCAGTGCTCCATGGCTAGCGCGCTCCTACAATGAGCAGTTCTTC. Amino acids: CSAPWLARSYNEQFF.

The J gene is TRBJ2-2, the V gene TRBV13, with D uncertain. Germline lookup yields CDR1 PRHDT and CDR2 FYEKMQ (reference sequence). The CDR3 consists of 14 residues. The ends were cut back, 5 bases at V and 4 bases at J, with 11 bases in the middle. This CDR3 is CASSPTEGTGELFF. The CDR3 DNA reads TGTGCCAGCAGCCCAACAGAAGGCACCGGGGAGCTGTTTTTT. The complete variable domain, with remaining parts taken from reference TRBV13 and TRBJ2-2, reads AAGVIQSPRHLIKEKRETATLKCYPIPRHDTVYWYQQGPGQDPQFLISFYEKMQSDKGSIPDRFSAQQFSDYHSELNMSSLELGDSALYFCASSPTEGTGELFFGEGSRLTVL.

This clonotype was picked up a small number of times. This sequence joins TRBV14 and TRBJ2-1, with 7 bases identical to TRBD2. CDR3 length equals 16 residues. Trimming at V came to 4 bases and at J to 3 bases, leaving 9 bases not matched to a gene. Germline CDR1 SGHDN, CDR2 FVKESK. CDR3 sequence (DNA): TGTGCCAGCAGCCCTGTAGCGGGCGGACACTACAATGAGCAGTTCTTC. Translated: CASSPVAGGHYNEQFF.

This clonotype was observed a few times. CDR3: CASSGGLVSPLHF. The CDR3 DNA sequence: TGTGCCAGCAGCGGGGGGCTAGTATCACCCCTCCACTTT. The chain employs TRBV6-6 and TRBJ1-6, with TRBD1 as a possible D gene (6 bases). Per germline, CDR1 MNHNY and CDR2 SVGAGI (reference sequence). The CDR3 has 13 amino acids. Trimming stripped 6 bases from V and 10 bases from J, with 13 bases between.

V and J are TRBV20-1 and TRBJ2-7, with D possibly TRBD2 on 6 matching bases. The V gene's germline CDR1 is DFQATT and CDR2 SNEGSKA (reference sequence). This CDR3 is built from 15 residues. Trimming cost V 0 bases and J 6 bases, with 18 bases left between them. CDR3 sequence (DNA): TGCAGTGCTAGAGATAGTGGACTTATCGGGGGCGAGCAGTACTTC. Its translation is CSARDSGLIGGEQYF.

The chain has TRBV7-2 and TRBJ2-3; 9 positions agree with TRBD2. With 3 bases clipped from V and 2 bases from J, the junction kept 6 bases outside the gene matches. The CDR3 consists of 16 residues. Germline values: CDR1 SGHTA, CDR2 FQGNSA. In DNA form, the CDR3 reads TGTGCCAGCAGCTTTTTAGCGGGAGCTGTCACAGATACGCAGTATTTT. This gives the protein CASSFLAGAVTDTQYF.

The V call is TRBV20-1, the J call TRBJ2-3; D may be TRBD2 (5 bases). The germline gives CDR1 DFQATT, CDR2 SNEGSKA (reference sequence). The CDR3 runs 12 residues. The V gene lost 7 bases and the J gene lost 6 bases, with 14 bases spanning the gap. The CDR3 coding sequence is TGCAGTGGCCAGCGTTCGGGGGATACGCAGTATTTT. Translation gives CSGQRSGDTQYF.

In this sample, this clonotype turned up many times. The chain links TRBV12-3 or TRBV12-4 to TRBJ2-1, with D hard to call. The V end lost 5 bases, the J end lost 9 bases, and 17 bases lay between the germline ends. The CDR3 consists of 14 residues. CDR3 sequence reads: CASSARNNYVEQFF. CDR3 sequence (DNA): TGTGCCAGCAGTGCCAGGAACAATTATGTTGAGCAGTTCTTC.

J is TRBJ2-7 and V is TRBV18; tentative D call: TRBD2 (5 bases). The V end lost 2 bases, the J end lost 0 bases, and 14 bases lay between the germline ends. The CDR3 runs 16 residues. The germline V gene has CDR1 KGHSH and CDR2 LQKENI. CDR3 protein: CASSPEYRGSSYEQYF. DNA for the CDR3: TGTGCCAGCTCACCAGAATATAGAGGGAGCTCCTACGAGCAGTACTTC.

The chain uses TRBV7-9 and TRBJ2-3; tentatively, D is TRBD1 or TRBD2 (5 bases each). The CDR3 is 15 amino acids. The V gene lost 5 bases and the J gene lost 4 bases, with 16 bases spanning the gap. CDR1 is SEHNR and CDR2 is FQNEAQ in the germline V gene (reference sequence). The CDR3 coding sequence is TGTGCCAGCAGCCCGGGGACCAACCACGCAGATACGCAGTATTTT. This sequence encodes CASSPGTNHADTQYF.

The J gene is TRBJ2-1, the V gene TRBV27; 8 bases agree with TRBD2. The germline gives CDR1 MNHEY, CDR2 SMNVEV (reference sequence). CDR3 length: 16 amino acids. The V and J ends lost 4 bases and 4 bases, in that order; junction bases with no gene match: 9. CDR3 DNA sequence: TGTGCCAGCAGTTATAGAGTAGCGGGGATTTACAATGAGCAGTTCTTC. Its translation: CASSYRVAGIYNEQFF.

The chain carries TRBV7-9 and TRBJ2-5; TRBD2 is a possible D gene (5 bases). CDR3 length equals 13 residues. V shed 5 bases and J shed 4 bases, with 11 bases lying between them. CDR1 SEHNR and CDR2 FQNEAQ come from the germline V gene (reference sequence). The CDR3 here is CASSERAGETQYF. The CDR3 DNA is TGTGCCAGCAGCGAGAGGGCAGGAGAGACCCAGTACTTC.

A remark on this clonotype: The junction and the germline gene differ at one end; a read error may be behind it. V usage is TRBV7-2 and J usage is TRBJ2-5; possibly TRBD2 for D (6 bases). This CDR3 is 16 amino acids long. In germline, CDR1 is SGHTA, CDR2 FQGNSA. CDR3 residues: CASSLAVGSARETQCF. For the CDR3, the DNA is TGTGCCAGCAGCTTAGCGGTGGGATCCGCCCGGGAGACCCAGTGCTTC.